This TCR beta chain was documented in a study of blood T cell repertoires in COVID-19. Trimming took 3 bases from V and 7 from J; bases not matched to a gene: 6. This CDR3 comprises 14 residues. Germline V gene lookup returns CDR1 SEHNR and CDR2 FQNEAQ (reference sequence). Only in-frame clones appear in the TCRdb table, and some are missing; sequencing was by immunoSEQ multiplex PCR. The table includes about 37,000 clones, roughly 90% detected once. The sample consisted of peripheral blood. The receptor comes from a human donor in a cohort sampled during active COVID-19. J is TRBJ2-4 and V is TRBV7-9, with TRBD1 matching over 7 bases. The CDR3, as DNA: TGTGCCAGCAGCTTGCCAGGGGGTTCGAACATTCAGTACTTC. It translates to CASSLPGGSNIQYF.